Listed below are T cell receptor beta chains from one sample, sequenced in a study of blood T cell repertoires in COVID-19. Data came from immunoSEQ multiplex PCR; TCRdb stores just in-frame clones and leaves some out. Seen here are under 150,000 clones, over 80% observed once, and the top ten hold approximately 2.7%. Source material: peripheral blood. These TCRs come from a woman between 35 and 50 years old with active or convalescent COVID-19. Both conserved end residues are part of each CDR3. The D gene is left open where the match is weak. Not all rows give a size; the values are once, few, many and, for expanded clones, a class.

>few|TRBD2|TRBJ2-5|TRBV18
CASSPSSGSRETQYF
TGTGCCAGCTCACCATCTAGCGGGAGTAGAGAGACCCAGTACTTC
>.|TRBD1|TRBJ1-6|TRBV19
CASEQGDYNSPLHF
TGTGCCAGTGAACAGGGGGACTATAATTCACCCCTCCACTTT
>.|.|TRBJ1-5|TRBV4-2
CASSQDQGAAYSNQPQHF
TGTGCCAGCAGCCAAGATCAAGGGGCAGCCTATAGCAATCAGCCCCAGCATTTT
>.|.|TRBJ1-4|TRBV5-5
CASRQVATNEKLFF
TGTGCCAGCAGACAGGTGGCGACTAATGAAAAACTGTTTTTT
>few|.|TRBJ1-2|TRBV6-5
CASSYSRTATGGYTF
TGTGCCAGCAGTTACTCCCGGACAGCGACGGGTGGCTACACCTTC
>.|TRBD1|TRBJ2-7|TRBV2
CASTGVRGQGSF
TGTGCCAGCACGGGGGTCCGGGGACAGGGTTCCTTC
>.|TRBD2|TRBJ2-5|TRBV7-8
CASRLANQETQYF
TGTGCCAGCAGACTAGCGAACCAAGAGACCCAGTACTTC
>.|.|TRBJ2-1|TRBV27
CASSLLHAGEQFF
TGTGCCAGCAGTCTCCTCCATGCCGGTGAGCAGTTCTTC
>.|TRBD1|TRBJ2-7|TRBV5-1
CASSLRQGAQDEQYF
TGCGCCAGCAGCTTGCGGCAGGGGGCCCAGGACGAGCAGTACTTC
>.|.|TRBJ2-7|TRBV7-9
CASSPIGHLYEQYF
TGTGCCAGCAGCCCCATAGGACACCTCTACGAGCAGTACTTC
>.|TRBD1|TRBJ2-7|TRBV28
CASSGPGQGFYEQYF
TGTGCCAGCAGCGGACCCGGACAGGGTTTCTACGAGCAGTACTTC
>.|.|TRBJ1-2|TRBV28
CASSSRGTPMLPYGYTF
TGTGCCAGCAGTTCCCGAGGGACACCCATGCTACCTTATGGCTACACCTTC
>once|.|TRBJ1-2|TRBV5-4
CASSYAGGNYGYTF
TGTGCCAGCAGTTACGCGGGGGGGAACTATGGCTACACCTTC
>.|TRBD1|TRBJ1-5|TRBV19
CASRPRGQVNQPQHF
TGTGCCAGTCGCCCAAGGGGGCAGGTAAATCAGCCCCAGCATTTT
>.|.|TRBJ2-5|TRBV6-6
CASSYSGGRESQYF
TGTGCCAGCAGTTACTCGGGGGGGCGGGAGTCCCAGTACTTC
>.|TRBD2|TRBJ2-7|TRBV15
CATGGRGGHYYEQYF
TGTGCCACCGGCGGGAGGGGCGGCCACTACTACGAGCAGTACTTC
>.|.|TRBJ1-1|TRBV7-2
CASRFPAGRDTEAFF
TGTGCCAGCAGATTCCCGGCGGGTAGGGACACTGAAGCTTTCTTT
>.|TRBD2|TRBJ2-5|TRBV9
CASSFPGTSGVGGETQYF
TGTGCCAGCAGCTTCCCAGGGACTAGCGGGGTTGGGGGAGAGACCCAGTACTTC
>.|TRBD2|TRBJ2-5|TRBV7-2
CASSLVGLAGGVQTQYF
TGTGCCAGCAGCTTAGTGGGACTAGCGGGGGGGGTGCAGACCCAGTACTTC
>.|TRBD1|TRBJ1-1|TRBV19
CASRWDRGWGTEAFF
TGTGCCAGTAGGTGGGACAGGGGCTGGGGCACTGAAGCTTTCTTT
>.|TRBD1|TRBJ2-5|TRBV6-5
CASSNGGTEETQYF
TGTGCCAGCAGTAACGGTGGGACAGAGGAGACCCAGTACTTC
>few|.|TRBJ1-6|TRBV28
CASSSPGTLLGVAAPLHF
TGTGCCAGCAGTTCTCCCGGGACACTATTGGGCGTGGCGGCACCCCTCCACTTT
>.|TRBD1|TRBJ1-2|TRBV9
CASSVVGQGAGGYTF
TGTGCCAGCAGCGTAGTGGGACAGGGGGCCGGAGGCTACACCTTC
>few|TRBD2|TRBJ2-5|TRBV30
CAWSVRTSGRTLQETQYF
TGTGCCTGGAGTGTACGGACTAGCGGGCGGACTTTACAAGAGACCCAGTACTTC
>.|.|TRBJ1-1|TRBV7-9
CASSLPQVDVRTEAFF
TGTGCCAGCAGCTTACCACAGGTGGATGTTCGCACTGAAGCTTTCTTT
>.|.|TRBJ1-2|TRBV6-5
CASRRQLNYGYTF
TGTGCCAGCAGGCGACAGCTTAACTATGGCTACACCTTC
>.|.|TRBJ2-2|TRBV11-2
CASSFGTLNTGELFF
TGTGCCAGCAGCTTCGGGACTCTCAACACCGGGGAGCTGTTTTTT
>.|.|TRBJ2-3|TRBV27
CASSLWASMGPDTQYF
TGTGCCAGCAGTTTATGGGCATCCATGGGCCCAGATACGCAGTATTTT
>.|.|TRBJ1-2|TRBV12-3/TRBV12-4
CASSFRDGDGYTF
TGTGCCAGCAGTTTCAGGGATGGGGATGGCTACACCTTC
>.|.|TRBJ1-2|TRBV30
CAWDRGDNYGYTF
TGTGCCTGGGATCGGGGGGATAACTATGGCTACACCTTC
>once|TRBD1|TRBJ1-1|TRBV6-5
CASSYTGTGTEAFF
TGTGCCAGCAGTTACACAGGGACAGGGACTGAAGCTTTCTTT
>.|.|TRBJ1-3|TRBV28
CASSPLTLSAGNTIYF
TGTGCCAGCAGTCCCCTGACACTGTCGGCAGGAAACACCATATATTTT
>.|TRBD2|TRBJ2-1|TRBV4-3
CASSQDPPAGEDYNEQFF
TGCGCCAGCAGCCAAGACCCCCCAGCGGGAGAGGATTACAATGAGCAGTTCTTC
>once|TRBD1|TRBJ1-4|TRBV27
CASSRTGGLGEKLFF
TGTGCCAGCAGCCGAACAGGGGGCTTAGGGGAAAAACTGTTTTTT
>.|TRBD1|TRBJ1-1|TRBV9
CASSQGAGPNTEAFF
TGTGCCAGCAGCCAGGGGGCAGGGCCGAACACTGAAGCTTTCTTT
>few|TRBD2|TRBJ2-2|TRBV6-6
CASSYRREGTGELFF
TGTGCCAGCAGTTACCGGCGGGAGGGCACCGGGGAGCTGTTTTTT
>.|TRBD2|TRBJ2-1|TRBV28
CASSLELAGGPYNEQFF
TGTGCCAGCAGTTTAGAACTAGCGGGTGGCCCCTACAATGAGCAGTTCTTC
>once|.|TRBJ1-5|TRBV2
CASSEEPGILNQPQHF
TGTGCCAGCAGTGAAGAACCCGGGATACTCAATCAGCCCCAGCATTTT
>.|TRBD1|TRBJ1-5|TRBV28
CASSLTGGNQPQHF
TGTGCCAGCAGTTTGACAGGGGGCAATCAGCCCCAGCATTTT
>.|TRBD1|TRBJ1-3|TRBV10-2
CASSDGQGEKGNTIYF
TGCGCCAGCAGTGATGGACAGGGGGAAAAGGGAAACACCATATATTTT
>.|TRBD1|TRBJ1-1|TRBV5-4
CASSEDRDVGNTEAFF
TGTGCCAGCAGCGAGGACAGGGATGTTGGGAACACTGAAGCTTTCTTT
>.|.|TRBJ1-3|TRBV28
CASSPDTGNTIYF
TGTGCCAGCAGCCCAGACACCGGAAACACCATATATTTT
>.|TRBD1|TRBJ1-4|TRBV6-2/TRBV6-3
CASSHDRGRKDLREKLFF
TGTGCCAGCAGCCACGACAGGGGGCGTAAGGATTTACGGGAAAAACTGTTTTTT
>.|.|TRBJ1-3|TRBV4-1
CASSQDVLNTIYF
TGCGCCAGCAGCCAAGATGTCCTAAACACCATATATTTT
>.|.|TRBJ1-2|TRBV5-6
CASSLFGSIGYGYTF
TGTGCCAGCAGCTTGTTCGGGTCGATCGGCTATGGCTACACCTTC
>.|TRBD1|TRBJ1-3|TRBV19
CASSRQGSSGNTIYF
TGTGCCAGTAGTCGACAGGGGAGCTCTGGAAACACCATATATTTT
>.|TRBD1|TRBJ1-2|TRBV5-1
CASSWDGTVYGYTF
TGCGCCAGCAGCTGGGACGGGACAGTCTATGGCTACACCTTC
>.|.|TRBJ2-1|TRBV19
CASSMGNVRGALLYNEQFF
TGTGCCAGTAGTATGGGGAATGTTCGGGGGGCCCTGCTATACAATGAGCAGTTCTTC
>.|.|TRBJ1-1|TRBV18
CASSLGQIEAFF
TGTGCCAGCTCACTAGGACAGATAGAAGCTTTCTTT
>.|.|TRBJ2-2|TRBV4-2
CASSQVSTGELFF
TGTGCCAGCAGCCAAGTCAGCACCGGGGAGCTGTTTTTT
>.|.|TRBJ1-1|TRBV6-5
CASSLPGGLQAFF
TGTGCCAGTTCACTCCCGGGGGGGTTGCAAGCTTTCTTT
>few|TRBD2|TRBJ2-1|TRBV30
CAWTSGIDNEQFF
TGTGCCTGGACTAGCGGGATTGACAATGAGCAGTTCTTC
>.|TRBD1|TRBJ2-1|TRBV19
CASSKGTGFVNEQFF
TGTGCCAGTAGTAAGGGGACAGGGTTTGTCAATGAGCAGTTCTTC
>.|.|TRBJ1-1|TRBV28
CASSLRVPPTEAFF
TGTGCCAGCAGTTTGAGGGTTCCGCCCACTGAAGCTTTCTTT
>few|TRBD1|TRBJ2-7|TRBV5-4
CASSLQAQGAYEQYF
TGTGCCAGCAGCCTACAGGCCCAGGGGGCCTACGAGCAGTACTTC
>.|TRBD1|TRBJ2-7|TRBV11-3
CASSPGTGNGEQYF
TGTGCCAGCAGCCCCGGGACAGGGAACGGCGAGCAGTACTTC
>.|TRBD1|TRBJ1-1|TRBV27
CASILARQGVTEAFF
TGTGCCAGCATCTTAGCCCGACAGGGTGTCACTGAAGCTTTCTTT
>.|.|TRBJ1-2|TRBV28
CASRVKGSLGGYTF
TGTGCCAGCAGGGTTAAGGGGTCGTTGGGGGGCTACACCTTC
>few|TRBD1|TRBJ2-1|TRBV7-2
CASSIAGTALNEQFF
TGTGCCAGCAGCATTGCCGGGACAGCCCTAAATGAGCAGTTCTTC
>few|.|TRBJ1-1|TRBV27
CASSRALNTEAFF
TGTGCCAGCAGTCGCGCCTTGAACACTGAAGCTTTCTTT